The rows below give T cell receptor beta chains drawn from one sample of a study of blood T cells in healthy people across ages. TCRdb called the 5' RACE reads again in MiXCR, with one record for every CDR3 protein. This sample carries roughly 1,500,000 distinct CDR3 sequences, about 40% of them seen once, and the ten largest clones take roughly 7.9%. The source material was blood. All receptors derive from a woman aged 18-30 years in good health. Both conserved end residues are part of each CDR3. Fields, in order: V gene, J gene, D gene, clone size, CDR3 protein, CDR3 DNA. The D gene is left open where the match is weak. Clone size is not always given. Where it is, it says once, few, many or a class for expanded clones.

TRBV6-1	TRBJ2-7	TRBD1	.	CASRGERTGPYEQYF	TGTGCCAGCAGGGGGGAAAGGACAGGACCCTACGAGCAGTACTTC
TRBV18	TRBJ2-1	TRBD2	.	CASSPETSPYNEQFF	TGTGCCAGCTCACCCGAGACTAGCCCCTACAATGAGCAGTTCTTC
TRBV28	TRBJ2-7	TRBD2	.	CASSPERLAGDYEQYF	TGTGCCAGCAGTCCAGAACGACTAGCGGGGGACTACGAGCAGTACTTC
TRBV10-3	TRBJ2-7	TRBD2	few	CAISGGLAVTYEQYF	TGTGCCATCAGTGGGGGACTAGCGGTTACCTACGAGCAGTACTTC
TRBV4-2	TRBJ2-7	TRBD2	few	CASSQGASGSSYNEQYF	TGTGCCAGCAGCCAAGGAGCTAGCGGGAGCTCCTACAATGAGCAGTACTTC
TRBV6-6	TRBJ1-4	.	.	CASSYGGIISEKLFF	TGTGCCAGCAGTTACGGGGGTATCATAAGTGAAAAACTGTTTTTT
TRBV2	TRBJ2-5	.	.	CASSSNGPQYF	TGTGCCAGCAGTTCCAACGGTCCGCAGTACTTC
TRBV7-8	TRBJ2-1	TRBD2	.	CASTLGTSGFESSYNEQFF	TGTGCCAGCACTCTCGGGACTAGCGGTTTCGAGAGCTCCTACAATGAGCAGTTCTTC
TRBV9	TRBJ2-1	.	few	CASSVTSSPLREQFF	TGTGCCAGCAGCGTCACTAGCAGCCCCCTCAGGGAGCAGTTCTTC
TRBV21-1	TRBJ2-5	.	.	CASRTSGNGEQYF	TGTGCCAGCAGGACTAGCGGGAATGGTGAGCAGTACTTC
TRBV13	TRBJ2-3	.	.	CASSILGQTDTQYF	TGTGCCAGCAGTATATTAGGACAGACAGATACGCAGTATTTT
TRBV20-1	TRBJ2-5	TRBD1	few	CSAPPGGQETQYF	TGCAGTGCCCCTCCAGGGGGCCAAGAGACCCAGTACTTC
TRBV9	TRBJ2-1	TRBD2	.	CASSPQPMGGDEQFF	TGTGCCAGCAGTCCCCAGCCCATGGGAGGGGATGAGCAGTTCTTC
TRBV7-7	TRBJ2-7	.	.	CASSLGGIDLYEQYF	TGTGCCAGCAGCTTAGGCGGGATAGATCTGTACGAGCAGTACTTC
TRBV24-1	TRBJ2-3	TRBD2	.	CATSDPGLAAGTDTQYF	TGTGCCACCAGTGATCCTGGACTAGCTGCTGGCACAGATACGCAGTATTTT
TRBV20-1	TRBJ1-5	TRBD1	.	CSAGTGSQPQHF	TGCAGTGCCGGGACAGGGAGTCAGCCCCAGCATTTT
TRBV2	TRBJ2-7	.	once	CASRAEAKQYF	TGTGCCAGCAGGGCGGAGGCTAAACAGTACTTC
TRBV9	TRBJ2-5	.	.	CASSVYGELAETQYF	TGTGCCAGCAGCGTTTACGGAGAACTCGCGGAGACCCAGTACTTC
TRBV5-1	TRBJ2-5	.	few	CASSLGGGRFQETQYF	TGCGCCAGCAGCTTGGGGGGCGGGCGGTTCCAAGAGACCCAGTACTTC
TRBV30	TRBJ1-4	TRBD1	.	CAWTWTGAREKLFF	TGTGCCTGGACTTGGACAGGGGCTAGGGAAAAACTGTTTTTT
TRBV15	TRBJ2-4	.	once	CATSRDPGQGNIQYF	TGTGCCACCAGCAGAGATCCGGGGCAGGGAAACATTCAGTACTTC
TRBV6-1	TRBJ2-1	TRBD2	.	CASSEVILAGNEQFF	TGTGCCAGCAGTGAAGTTATACTAGCGGGAAATGAGCAGTTCTTC
TRBV4-1	TRBJ2-1	TRBD2	.	CASSQAGTSPYEQFF	TGCGCCAGCAGCCAAGCCGGGACTAGCCCGTATGAGCAGTTCTTC
TRBV6-2/TRBV6-3	TRBJ2-1	.	.	CASRMWDEQFF	TGTGCCAGCAGGATGTGGGATGAGCAGTTCTTC